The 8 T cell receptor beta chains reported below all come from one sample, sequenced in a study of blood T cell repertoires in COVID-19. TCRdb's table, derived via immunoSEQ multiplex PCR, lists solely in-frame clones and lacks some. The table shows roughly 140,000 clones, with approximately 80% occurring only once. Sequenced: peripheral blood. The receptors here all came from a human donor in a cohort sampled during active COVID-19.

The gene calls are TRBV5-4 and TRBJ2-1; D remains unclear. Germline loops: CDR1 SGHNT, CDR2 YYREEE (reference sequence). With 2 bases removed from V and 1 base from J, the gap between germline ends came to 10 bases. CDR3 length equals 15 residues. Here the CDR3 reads CASSFGSASYNEQFF. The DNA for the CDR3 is TGTGCCAGCAGCTTTGGCAGCGCTTCCTACAATGAGCAGTTCTTC.

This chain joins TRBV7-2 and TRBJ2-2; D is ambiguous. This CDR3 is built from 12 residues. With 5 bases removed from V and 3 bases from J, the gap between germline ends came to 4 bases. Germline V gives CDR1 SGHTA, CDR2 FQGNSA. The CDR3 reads CASSPYTGELFF. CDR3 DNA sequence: TGTGCCAGCAGCCCCTACACCGGGGAGCTGTTTTTT.

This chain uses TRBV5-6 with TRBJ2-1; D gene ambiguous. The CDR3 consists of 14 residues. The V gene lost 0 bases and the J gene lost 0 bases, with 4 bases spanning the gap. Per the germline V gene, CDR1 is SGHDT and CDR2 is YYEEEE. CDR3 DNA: TGTGCCAGCAGCTTGGGGAGCTCCTACAATGAGCAGTTCTTC. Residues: CASSLGSSYNEQFF.

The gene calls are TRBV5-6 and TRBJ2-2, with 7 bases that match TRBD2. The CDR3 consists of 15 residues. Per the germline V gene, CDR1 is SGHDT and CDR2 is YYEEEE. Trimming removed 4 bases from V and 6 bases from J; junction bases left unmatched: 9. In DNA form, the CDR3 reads TGTGCCAGCAGCCCCACCCCGACTAGCCCCGGGGAGCTGTTTTTT. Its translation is CASSPTPTSPGELFF.

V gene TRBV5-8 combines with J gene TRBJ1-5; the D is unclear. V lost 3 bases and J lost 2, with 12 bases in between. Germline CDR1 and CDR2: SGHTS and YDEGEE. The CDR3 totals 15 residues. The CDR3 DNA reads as TGTGCCAGCAGCTCGGCGGGTTTCGGCAATCAGCCCCAGCATTTT. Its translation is CASSSAGFGNQPQHF.

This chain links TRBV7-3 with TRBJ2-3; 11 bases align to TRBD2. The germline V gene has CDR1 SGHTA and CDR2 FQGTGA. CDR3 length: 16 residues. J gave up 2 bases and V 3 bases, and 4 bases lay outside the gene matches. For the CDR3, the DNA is TGTGCCAGCAGCTTCCCGGGACTAGCGGACACAGATACGCAGTATTTT. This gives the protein CASSFPGLADTDTQYF.

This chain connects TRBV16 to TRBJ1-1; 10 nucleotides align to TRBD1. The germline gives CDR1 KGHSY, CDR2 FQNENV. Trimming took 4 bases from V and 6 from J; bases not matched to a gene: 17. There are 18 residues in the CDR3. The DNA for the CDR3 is TGTGCCAGCAGCCCACAATCATTGGACAGGGGGGCTGTCGCTGAAGCTTTCTTT. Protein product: CASSPQSLDRGAVAEAFF.

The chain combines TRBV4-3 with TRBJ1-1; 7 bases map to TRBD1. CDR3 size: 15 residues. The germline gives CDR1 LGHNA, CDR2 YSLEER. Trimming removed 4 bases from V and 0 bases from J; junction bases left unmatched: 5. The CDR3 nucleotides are TGCGCCAGCAGCCGACAGGGACTTATGAACACTGAAGCTTTCTTT. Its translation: CASSRQGLMNTEAFF.